A single sample gave rise to the 10 T cell receptor beta chains below, sequenced in a study of blood T cell repertoires in COVID-19. This table comes from immunoSEQ multiplex PCR, and its TCRdb copy is limited to in-frame clones, with some not included. The profile shows around 74,000 clones, 90% of them singletons. Material: peripheral blood. The receptors were gathered from a woman of 80 years or more with active or convalescent COVID-19.

This clone has only one observation. The rearrangement joins TRBV7-7 to TRBJ2-5, with D maybe TRBD1 (6 bases). The CDR3 loop spans 14 amino acids. Trimming shortened V by 5 bases and J by 0 bases, and 10 bases separated the two germline ends. Germline CDR1 and CDR2: SSHAT and FNYEAQ (reference sequence). As DNA, the CDR3 is TGTGCCAGCAGCCCTACAGGGTACCAAGAGACCCAGTACTTC. Translation gives CASSPTGYQETQYF.

The rearrangement uses TRBV4-3 and TRBJ2-3; the D gene is possibly TRBD2 (5 bases). Trimming shortened V by 5 bases and J by 3 bases, and 21 bases separated the two germline ends. Per germline, CDR1 LGHNA and CDR2 YSLEER. The CDR3 consists of 17 residues. CDR3 residues: CASSLQPRELETDTQYF. CDR3 nucleotide sequence: TGCGCCAGCAGCTTACAACCCCGGGAACTCGAGACAGATACGCAGTATTTT.

The chain joins TRBV7-2 to TRBJ2-5, with TRBD1 matching 12 bases. The V gene end was trimmed by 4 bases and the J gene end by 10 bases; junction bases not matched to a gene: 4. The CDR3 length is 13 residues. In germline, CDR1 is SGHTA, CDR2 FQGNSA. CDR3 protein: CASSWDRGQDQYF. The CDR3 DNA follows: TGTGCCAGCAGCTGGGACAGGGGGCAGGACCAGTACTTC.

The chain uses TRBV5-1 and TRBJ1-1, with TRBD1 matching over 8 bases. The CDR3 runs to 14 residues. Per germline, CDR1 SGHRS and CDR2 YFSETQ. The V gene end was trimmed by 4 bases and the J gene end by 4 bases; junction bases not matched to a gene: 6. Written as DNA, the CDR3 is TGCGCCAGCAGCCACGACAGGGGAAGCACTGAAGCTTTCTTT. Translation: CASSHDRGSTEAFF.

This clone was seen a single time. The chain uses TRBV3-1 (or the pseudogene TRBV3-2) and TRBJ2-5, with 10 bases matching TRBD2. The CDR3 extends over 20 amino acids. The ends lost 0 bases at V and 2 bases at J; junction bases unmatched: 15. Germline values: CDR1 LGHDT, CDR2 YNNKEL (reference sequence). The CDR3 nucleotides read TGTGCCAGCAGCCAAGATCCCGCCGGGGATAGCGGGGGGCCACAAGAGACCCAGTACTTC. This encodes CASSQDPAGDSGGPQETQYF.

This rearrangement joins TRBV6-4 to TRBJ1-2; D is undetermined. Trimming took off 5 bases at V and 1 base at J, with 8 bases between the two ends. This CDR3 contains 13 residues. Germline CDR1 reads MRHNA; CDR2 reads SNTAGT. CDR3 DNA: TGTGCCAGCAGTCACGGTTATAACTATGGCTACACCTTC. Amino acids: CASSHGYNYGYTF.

The J gene is TRBJ1-5, the V gene TRBV28; D is ambiguous. The germline CDR1 and CDR2 sequences are MDHEN and SYDVKM. Between the trimmed V and J ends, which lost 2 bases and 7 bases, there was a span of 12 bases. This CDR3 is 14 amino acids long. The CDR3 nucleotides read TGTGCCAGCAGTTTAGGTCTGCGGGAGCAGCCCCAGCATTTT. Protein sequence: CASSLGLREQPQHF.

V gene TRBV6-2 or TRBV6-3 combines with J gene TRBJ2-7, with D perhaps TRBD1 (6 bases). Germline loops: CDR1 MNHEY, CDR2 SVGEGT. The CDR3 spans 14 residues. V dropped 0 bases and J dropped 6 bases, with 12 bases sitting between them. The CDR3 DNA reads TGTGCCAGCAGTTACTCCGCAGGGGTACGCGAGCAGTACTTC. It encodes CASSYSAGVREQYF.

The chain employs TRBV7-9 and TRBJ2-7; a possible D gene is TRBD1 (6 bases). Germline values: CDR1 SEHNR, CDR2 FQNEAQ (reference sequence). CDR3 length: 15 residues. V was pared by 5 bases and J by 3 bases, with 17 bases between. The CDR3 nucleotides are TGTGCCAGCAGCGAACTACAGGGTTTAGACTACGAGCAGTACTTC. Protein: CASSELQGLDYEQYF.

The chain combines TRBV6-2 or TRBV6-3 with TRBJ2-5; perhaps TRBD2 as D (6 bases). This CDR3 is 15 amino acids long. CDR1 and CDR2 (germline): MNHEY, SVGEGT. V shed 0 bases and J shed 4 bases, with 12 bases lying between them. CDR3 coding DNA: TGTGCCAGCAGTTACTCGACTAGTGTTGTAGAGACCCAGTACTTC. This codes for CASSYSTSVVETQYF.